This TCR beta chain stems from a study of T cells of healthy individuals. TCRdb redid the calling of the 5' RACE reads with MiXCR, one entry per CDR3 protein. The sample has more than 60,000 distinct CDR3 sequences; 15% to 20% are singletons. The sample holds a few counts of this clonotype. This TCR derives from a human donor in good health.

CDR3 sequence: CASTLGTLNYGYTF. DNA of the CDR3: TGTGCCAGCACCTTGGGGACATTGAACTATGGCTACACCTTC. The rearrangement uses TRBV7-9 and TRBJ1-2; D is perhaps TRBD1 (6 bases). The germline V gene has CDR1 SEHNR and CDR2 FQNEAQ (reference sequence). V lost 7 bases to trimming and J lost 2 bases, with 14 bases between them. The CDR3 runs 14 residues.